Sequencing of this T cell receptor (beta chain) was carried out in a study of blood T cell repertoires in COVID-19. As for the study in general: Acute-phase and convalescent COVID-19 samples originated in the United States, Italy and Spain. T cells, B-cell-depleted T cells, or PBMCs provided the cDNA or gDNA that served as material.

Authors' methods: The assay estimated nucleated cells by amplifying reference gene primers. Method: immunoSEQ multiplex PCR; TCRdb's copy keeps in-frame clones and lacks some. D and trimming come from the DNA, and the V and J calls and clone size come from that table. The sample shows some 290,000 clones, roughly nine tenths of them seen only once. In germline, CDR1 is SGHVS, CDR2 FNYEAQ. Unmatched junction bases numbered 14, after V lost 7 bases and J lost 4 bases. There are 16 residues in the CDR3. Recruited during active infection, patients (from Seattle) were subsequently followed longitudinally. The V and J genes are TRBV7-6 and TRBJ2-3; 7 bases fit TRBD2. The sequencing input was peripheral blood. This TCR came from a woman in her 30s with COVID-19, enrolled during active disease. CDR3 sequence (DNA): TGTGCCAGCACCCTCAACGGGGGGTTATCGGCAGATACGCAGTATTTT. It translates to CASTLNGGLSADTQYF.